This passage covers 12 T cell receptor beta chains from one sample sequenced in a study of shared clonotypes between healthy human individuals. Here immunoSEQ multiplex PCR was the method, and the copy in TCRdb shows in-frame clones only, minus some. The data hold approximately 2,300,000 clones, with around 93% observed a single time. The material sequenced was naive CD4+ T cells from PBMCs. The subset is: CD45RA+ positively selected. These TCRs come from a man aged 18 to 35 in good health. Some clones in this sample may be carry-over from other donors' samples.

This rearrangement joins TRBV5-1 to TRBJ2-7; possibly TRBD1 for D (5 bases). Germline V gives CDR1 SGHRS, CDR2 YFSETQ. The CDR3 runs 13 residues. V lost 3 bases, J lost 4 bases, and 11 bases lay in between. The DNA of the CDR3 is TGCGCCAGCAGCTCAGGGTCCGGGTACGAGCAGTACTTC. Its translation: CASSSGSGYEQYF.

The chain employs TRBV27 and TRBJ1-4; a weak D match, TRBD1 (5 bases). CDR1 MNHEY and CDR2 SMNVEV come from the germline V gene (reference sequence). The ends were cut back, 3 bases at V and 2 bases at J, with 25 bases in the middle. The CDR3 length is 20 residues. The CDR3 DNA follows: TGTGCCAGCAGTTTGTCGGGACCCCACTTGAGTTGGTGGACTAATGAAAAACTGTTTTTT. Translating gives CASSLSGPHLSWWTNEKLFF.

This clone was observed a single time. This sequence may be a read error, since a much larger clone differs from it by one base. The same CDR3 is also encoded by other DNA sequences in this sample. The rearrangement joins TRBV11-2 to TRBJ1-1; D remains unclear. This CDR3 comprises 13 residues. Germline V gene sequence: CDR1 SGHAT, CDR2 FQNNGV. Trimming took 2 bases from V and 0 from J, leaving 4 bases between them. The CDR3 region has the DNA TGTGCCAGCAGCTTAACTGTGAACACTGAAGCTTTCTTT. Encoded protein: CASSLTVNTEAFF.

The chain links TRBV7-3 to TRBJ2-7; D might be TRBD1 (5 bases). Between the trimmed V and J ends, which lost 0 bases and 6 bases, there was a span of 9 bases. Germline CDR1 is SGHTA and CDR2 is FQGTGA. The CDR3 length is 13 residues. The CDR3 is CASSLTSDTEQYF. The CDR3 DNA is TGTGCCAGCAGCTTAACCTCGGACACCGAGCAGTACTTC. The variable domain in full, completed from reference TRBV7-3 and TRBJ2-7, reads GAGVSQTPSNKVTEKGKYVELRCDPISGHTALYWYRQSLGQGPEFLIYFQGTGAADDSGLPNDRFFAVRPEGSVSTLKIQRTERGDSAVYLCASSLTSDTEQYFGPGTRLTVT.

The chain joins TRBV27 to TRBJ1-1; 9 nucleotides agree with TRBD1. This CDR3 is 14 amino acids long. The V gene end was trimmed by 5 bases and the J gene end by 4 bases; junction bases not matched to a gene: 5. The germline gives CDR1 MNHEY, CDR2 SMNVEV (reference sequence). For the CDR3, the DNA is TGTGCCAGCAGTCGGGACAGGGTAGTCACTGAAGCTTTCTTT. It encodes CASSRDRVVTEAFF.

CDR3 DNA: TGTGCCAGTACCGAAATGGGCAGGTCCTATGGCTACACCTTC. Its protein is CASTEMGRSYGYTF. V is TRBV19 and J is TRBJ1-2; D remains ambiguous. With 7 bases removed from V and 4 bases from J, the gap between germline ends came to 16 bases. The CDR3 sequence is 14 residues long. Germline lookup yields CDR1 LNHDA and CDR2 SQIVND (reference sequence).

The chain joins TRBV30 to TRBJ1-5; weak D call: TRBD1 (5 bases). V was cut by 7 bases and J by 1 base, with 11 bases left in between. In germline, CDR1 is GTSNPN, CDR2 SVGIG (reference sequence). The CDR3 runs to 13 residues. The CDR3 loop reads CASGTKSNQPQHF. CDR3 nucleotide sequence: TGTGCCTCCGGGACCAAAAGCAATCAGCCCCAGCATTTT.

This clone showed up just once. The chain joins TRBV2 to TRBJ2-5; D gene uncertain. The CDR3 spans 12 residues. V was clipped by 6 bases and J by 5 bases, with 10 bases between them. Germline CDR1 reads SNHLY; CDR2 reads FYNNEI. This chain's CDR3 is CASRGFSETQYF. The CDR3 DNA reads TGTGCCAGCAGAGGATTCAGCGAGACCCAGTACTTC.

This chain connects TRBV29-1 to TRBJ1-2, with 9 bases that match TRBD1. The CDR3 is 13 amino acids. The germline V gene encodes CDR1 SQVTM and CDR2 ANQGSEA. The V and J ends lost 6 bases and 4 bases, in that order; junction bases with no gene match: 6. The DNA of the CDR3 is TGCAGCGTGAACCGGGACAGGGCCTATGGCTACACCTTC. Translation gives CSVNRDRAYGYTF.

The CDR3 DNA reads as TGTGCCAGTAGTTTGACAACCACCCAAGAGACCCAGTACTTC. This codes for CASSLTTTQETQYF. The gene calls are TRBV19 and TRBJ2-5; D unclear. The CDR3 runs 14 residues. Germline CDR1 LNHDA, CDR2 SQIVND (reference sequence). Trimming stripped 5 bases from V and 1 base from J, with 11 bases between.

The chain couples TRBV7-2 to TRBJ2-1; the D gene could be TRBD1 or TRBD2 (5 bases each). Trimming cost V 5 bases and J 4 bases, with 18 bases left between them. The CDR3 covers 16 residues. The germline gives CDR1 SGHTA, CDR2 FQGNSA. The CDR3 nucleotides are TGTGCCAGCAGCCGATCCGGGACGGAAGTTTACAATGAGCAGTTCTTC. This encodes CASSRSGTEVYNEQFF.

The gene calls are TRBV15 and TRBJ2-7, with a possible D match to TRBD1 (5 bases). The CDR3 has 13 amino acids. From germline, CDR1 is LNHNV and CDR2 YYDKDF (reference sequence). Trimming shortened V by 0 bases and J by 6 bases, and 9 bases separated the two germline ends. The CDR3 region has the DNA TGTGCCACCAGCAGAGATCCAGGGTTCGAGCAGTACTTC. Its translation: CATSRDPGFEQYF.